The clone carrying this TCR beta chain was counted only a few times. The antigen is undetermined. These data originate in a study of cytomegalovirus exposure and HLA in healthy donors. Findings and limits, study-wide: Donors belonging to an Asian-associated ancestry cluster reportedly showed fewer N-insertions in productive TCRs than the roughly 670-donor mean, according to what a later analysis found.

V lost 1 base and J lost 2; bases outside the gene matches: 4. CDR3 length: 15 amino acids. The germline CDR1 and CDR2 sequences are MDHEN and SYDVKM. 60 Vbeta and 13 Jbeta primers were used in PCR. Generated by immunoSEQ multiplex PCR, the TCRdb table keeps only in-frame clones and is missing some. The sample contains about 160,000 clones, roughly 80% of which appear only once. The sequence was collected from a man between 25 and 39 years old in good health and CMV-seropositive. The J gene is TRBJ2-7, the V gene TRBV28; 8 bases are shared with TRBD1. The sample consisted of PBMCs. As DNA, the CDR3 is TGTGCCAGCAGTTTATTTAGCAGGGGGCCCTACGAGCAGTACTTC. It is translated as CASSLFSRGPYEQYF.